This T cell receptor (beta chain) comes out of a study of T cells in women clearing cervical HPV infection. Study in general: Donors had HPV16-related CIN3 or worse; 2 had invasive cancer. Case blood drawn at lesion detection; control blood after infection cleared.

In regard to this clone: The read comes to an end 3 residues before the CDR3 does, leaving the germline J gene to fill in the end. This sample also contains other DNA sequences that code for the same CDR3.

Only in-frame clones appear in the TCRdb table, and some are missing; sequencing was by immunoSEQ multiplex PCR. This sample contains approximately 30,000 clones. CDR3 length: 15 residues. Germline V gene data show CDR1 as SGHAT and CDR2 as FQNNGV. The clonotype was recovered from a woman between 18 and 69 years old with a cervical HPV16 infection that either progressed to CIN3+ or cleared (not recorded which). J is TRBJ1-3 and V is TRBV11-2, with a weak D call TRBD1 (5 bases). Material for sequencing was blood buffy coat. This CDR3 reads CASSATNTGDLTIYF. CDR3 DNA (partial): TGTGCCAGCAGCGCTACCAATACAGGAGATCTCACA. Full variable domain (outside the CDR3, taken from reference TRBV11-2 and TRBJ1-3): EAGVAQSPRYKIIEKRQSVAFWCNPISGHATLYWYQQILGQGPKLLIQFQNNGVVDDSQLPKDRFSAERLKGVDSTLKIQPAKLEDSAVYLCASSATNTGDLTIYFGEGSWLTVV.